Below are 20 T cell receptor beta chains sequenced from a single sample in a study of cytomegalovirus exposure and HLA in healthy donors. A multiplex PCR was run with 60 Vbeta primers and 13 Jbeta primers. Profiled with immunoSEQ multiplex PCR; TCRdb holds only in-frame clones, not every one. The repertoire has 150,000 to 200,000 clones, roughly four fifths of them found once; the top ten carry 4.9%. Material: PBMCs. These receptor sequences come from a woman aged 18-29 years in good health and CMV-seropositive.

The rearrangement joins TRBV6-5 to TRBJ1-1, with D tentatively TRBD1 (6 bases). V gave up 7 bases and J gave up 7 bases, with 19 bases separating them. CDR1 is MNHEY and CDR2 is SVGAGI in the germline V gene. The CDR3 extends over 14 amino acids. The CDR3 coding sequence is TGTGCCAGCAAGAGGTCACAGGGCCAGAGTGAAGCTTTCTTT. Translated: CASKRSQGQSEAFF.

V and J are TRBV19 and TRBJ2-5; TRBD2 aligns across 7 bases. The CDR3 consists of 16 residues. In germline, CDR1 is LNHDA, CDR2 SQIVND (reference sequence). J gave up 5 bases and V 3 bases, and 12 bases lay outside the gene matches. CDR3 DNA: TGTGCCAGTAGTATGAAGACCGGCGGGGGTGGGGAGACCCAGTACTTC. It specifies CASSMKTGGGGETQYF.

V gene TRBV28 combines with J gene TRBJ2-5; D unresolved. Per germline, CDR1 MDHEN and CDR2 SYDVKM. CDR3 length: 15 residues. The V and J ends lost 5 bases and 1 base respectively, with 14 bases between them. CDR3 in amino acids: CASSPQVTTQETQYF. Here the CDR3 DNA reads TGTGCCAGCAGTCCCCAGGTGACAACCCAAGAGACCCAGTACTTC.

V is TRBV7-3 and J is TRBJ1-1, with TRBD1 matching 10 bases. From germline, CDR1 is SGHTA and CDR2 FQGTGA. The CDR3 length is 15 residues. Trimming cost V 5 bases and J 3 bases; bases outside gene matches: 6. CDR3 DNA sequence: TGTGCCAGCAGCCCCGGACAGGGGGTATACACTGAAGCTTTCTTT. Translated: CASSPGQGVYTEAFF.

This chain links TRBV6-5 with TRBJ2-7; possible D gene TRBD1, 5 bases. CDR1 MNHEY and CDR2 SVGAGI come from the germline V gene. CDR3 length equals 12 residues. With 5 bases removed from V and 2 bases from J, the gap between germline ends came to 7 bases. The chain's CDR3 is CASSGRAYEQYF. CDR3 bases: TGTGCCAGCAGTGGCAGGGCCTACGAGCAGTACTTC.

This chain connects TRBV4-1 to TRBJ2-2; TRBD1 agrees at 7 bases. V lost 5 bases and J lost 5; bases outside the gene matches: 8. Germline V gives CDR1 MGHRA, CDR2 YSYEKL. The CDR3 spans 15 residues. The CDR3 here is CASSSRTTGTGELFF. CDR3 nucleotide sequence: TGCGCCAGCAGCTCTAGAACGACAGGGACCGGGGAGCTGTTTTTT.

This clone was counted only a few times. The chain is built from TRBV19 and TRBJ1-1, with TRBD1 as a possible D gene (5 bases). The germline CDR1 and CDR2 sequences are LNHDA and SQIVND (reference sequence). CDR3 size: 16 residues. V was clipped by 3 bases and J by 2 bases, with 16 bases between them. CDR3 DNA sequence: TGTGCCAGTAGTATTGGGGTCCTAGACAGCAACACTGAAGCTTTCTTT. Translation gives CASSIGVLDSNTEAFF.

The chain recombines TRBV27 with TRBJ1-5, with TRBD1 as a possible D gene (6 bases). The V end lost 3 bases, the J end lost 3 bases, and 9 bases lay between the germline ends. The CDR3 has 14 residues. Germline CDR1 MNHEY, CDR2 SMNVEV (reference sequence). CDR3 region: CASSFTGNNQPQHF. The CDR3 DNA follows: TGTGCCAGCAGTTTCACAGGGAACAATCAGCCCCAGCATTTT.

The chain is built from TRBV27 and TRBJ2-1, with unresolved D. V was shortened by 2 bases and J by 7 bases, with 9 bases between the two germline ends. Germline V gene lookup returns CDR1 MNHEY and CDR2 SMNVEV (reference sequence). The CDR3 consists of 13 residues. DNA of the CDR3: TGTGCCAGCAGTTTAAGTCCACTTAATGAGCAGTTCTTC. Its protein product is CASSLSPLNEQFF.

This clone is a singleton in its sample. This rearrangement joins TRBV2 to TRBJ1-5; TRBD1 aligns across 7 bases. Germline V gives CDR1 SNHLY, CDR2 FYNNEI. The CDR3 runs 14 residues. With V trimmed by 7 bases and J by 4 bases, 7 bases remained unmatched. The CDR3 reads CASTEQGRNQPQHF. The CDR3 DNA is TGTGCCAGCACCGAACAGGGGCGAAATCAGCCCCAGCATTTT.

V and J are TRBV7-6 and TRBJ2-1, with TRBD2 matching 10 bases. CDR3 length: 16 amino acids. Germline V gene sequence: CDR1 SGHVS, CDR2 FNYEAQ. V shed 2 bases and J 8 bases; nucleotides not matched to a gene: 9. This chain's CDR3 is CASSLNPSGGPDEQFF. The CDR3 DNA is TGTGCCAGCAGCTTAAACCCTAGCGGGGGACCGGATGAGCAGTTCTTC.

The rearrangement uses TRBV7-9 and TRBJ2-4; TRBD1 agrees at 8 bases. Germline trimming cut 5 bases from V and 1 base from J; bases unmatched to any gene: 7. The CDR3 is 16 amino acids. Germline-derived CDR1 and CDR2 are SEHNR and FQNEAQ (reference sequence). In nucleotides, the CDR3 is TGTGCCAGCAGCCTAGTGAGACAGGGGGCCAAAAACATTCAGTACTTC. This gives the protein CASSLVRQGAKNIQYF.

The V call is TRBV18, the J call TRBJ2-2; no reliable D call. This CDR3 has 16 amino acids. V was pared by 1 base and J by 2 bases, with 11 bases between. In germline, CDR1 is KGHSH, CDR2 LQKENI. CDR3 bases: TGTGCCAGCTCACCACTTGGGCACGGAAACACCGGGGAGCTGTTTTTT. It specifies CASSPLGHGNTGELFF.

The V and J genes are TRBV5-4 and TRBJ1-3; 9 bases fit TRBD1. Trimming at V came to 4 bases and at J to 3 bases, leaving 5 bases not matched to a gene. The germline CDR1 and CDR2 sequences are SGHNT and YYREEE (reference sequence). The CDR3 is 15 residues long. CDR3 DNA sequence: TGTGCCAGCAGCCCGGGACAGGGCCGTGGAAACACCATATATTTT. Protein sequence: CASSPGQGRGNTIYF.

CDR3 residues: CASSEGPGFTNEKLFF. The DNA of the CDR3 is TGTGCCAGCAGTGAAGGGCCAGGGTTTACTAATGAAAAACTGTTTTTT. This sequence joins TRBV6-1 and TRBJ1-4, with D maybe TRBD1 (5 bases). The V gene's germline CDR1 is MNHNS and CDR2 SASEGT. CDR3 size: 16 residues. Trimming stripped 1 base from V and 2 bases from J, with 11 bases between.

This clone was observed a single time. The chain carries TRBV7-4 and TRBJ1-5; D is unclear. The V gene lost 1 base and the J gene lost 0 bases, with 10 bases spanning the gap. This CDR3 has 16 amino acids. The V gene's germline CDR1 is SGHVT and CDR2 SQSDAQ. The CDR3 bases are TGTGCCAGCAGCTTAGAATTTGTTTATAGCAATCAGCCCCAGCATTTT. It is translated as CASSLEFVYSNQPQHF.

CDR3 protein: CASGLHGQQSPLHF. CDR3 nucleotide sequence: TGTGCCAGCGGGCTCCATGGACAGCAGTCACCCCTCCACTTT. V is TRBV5-8 and J is TRBJ1-6, with TRBD1 as a possible D gene (6 bases). The CDR3 is made up of 14 amino acids. Trimming pared 7 bases from V and 10 bases from J, leaving 18 bases between. Per germline, CDR1 SGHTS and CDR2 YDEGEE.

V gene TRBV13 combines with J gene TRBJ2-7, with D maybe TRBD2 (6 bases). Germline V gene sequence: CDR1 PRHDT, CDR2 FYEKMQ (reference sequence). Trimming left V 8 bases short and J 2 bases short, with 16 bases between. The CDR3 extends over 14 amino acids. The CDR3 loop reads CASSTGTETYEQYF. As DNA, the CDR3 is TGTGCCAGCTCCACCGGGACTGAAACCTACGAGCAGTACTTC.

In DNA form, the CDR3 reads TGCGCCAGCAGGGGGTATACGGGGGTCGAGCAGTTCTTC. This sequence encodes CASRGYTGVEQFF. This chain joins TRBV4-1 and TRBJ2-1; maybe TRBD2 (6 bases). V lost 6 bases and J lost 10, with 16 bases in between. The germline V gene encodes CDR1 MGHRA and CDR2 YSYEKL. The CDR3 contains 13 residues.

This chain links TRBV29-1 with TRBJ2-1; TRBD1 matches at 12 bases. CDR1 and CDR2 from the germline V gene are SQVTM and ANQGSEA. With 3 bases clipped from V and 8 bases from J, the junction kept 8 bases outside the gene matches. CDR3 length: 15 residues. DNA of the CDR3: TGCAGCGTTGACGTACTCGGGACAGGGGGCGATGAGCAGTTCTTC. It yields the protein CSVDVLGTGGDEQFF.